A selection of T cell receptor beta chains follows, all from one sample in a study of blood T cell repertoires in COVID-19. Generated by immunoSEQ multiplex PCR, the TCRdb table keeps only in-frame clones and is missing some. The table includes 150,000 or so clones, roughly 80% detected once. Sequencing input: PBMCs or T cells enriched from blood (not recorded which). The receptors were sampled from a man in his fifties or sixties who had recovered from COVID-19. The CDR3 runs from the conserved cysteine through the conserved F or W. A D gene is named only where the DNA matches it firmly. Size is stated for part of the rows, as once, few or many counts, or as a class when the clone is expanded.

V gene	CDR3 length	D gene	clone size	J gene	CDR3 protein	CDR3 DNA
TRBV30	12	TRBD1	.	TRBJ2-7	CAWSGTVYEQYF	TGTGCCTGGAGCGGGACAGTATACGAGCAGTACTTC
TRBV9	16	.	.	TRBJ1-3	CASSVGDGGAGNTIYF	TGTGCCAGCAGCGTAGGAGACGGGGGAGCTGGAAACACCATATATTTT
TRBV6-5	15	.	.	TRBJ2-5	CASSYAATGIQTQYF	TGTGCCAGCAGTTACGCAGCTACAGGGATTCAGACCCAGTACTTC
TRBV5-4	14	TRBD1	.	TRBJ1-2	CASMGQGVDYGYTF	TGTGCCAGCATGGGACAGGGGGTGGACTATGGCTACACCTTC
TRBV6-2/TRBV6-3	16	.	.	TRBJ2-7	CASSYWGGASSYEQYF	TGTGCCAGCAGTTACTGGGGGGGCGCCTCCTCCTACGAGCAGTACTTC
TRBV23-1	16	TRBD1	.	TRBJ1-4	CASSQSVRDRNEKLFF	TGCGCCAGCAGTCAATCGGTCAGGGACAGGAATGAAAAACTGTTTTTT
TRBV9	17	TRBD1	.	TRBJ1-2	CASSVGAPRGLNYGYTF	TGTGCCAGCAGCGTAGGAGCCCCAAGGGGGCTTAACTATGGCTACACCTTC
TRBV19	15	.	.	TRBJ2-2	CASSPRQEYTGELFF	TGTGCCAGTAGTCCGCGACAGGAATACACCGGGGAGCTGTTTTTT
TRBV27	13	.	once	TRBJ1-2	CASSFGENYGYTF	TGTGCCAGCAGTTTTGGGGAGAACTATGGCTACACCTTC
TRBV24-1	16	.	.	TRBJ2-3	CATSDDTDRFTDTQYF	TGTGCCACCAGTGATGATACCGACAGGTTCACAGATACGCAGTATTTT
TRBV15	15	.	.	TRBJ2-1	CATSRGQISYNEQFF	TGTGCCACCAGCAGAGGGCAGATCTCCTACAATGAGCAGTTCTTC
TRBV7-2	14	TRBD1	.	TRBJ1-6	CASSSDRGGSPLHF	TGTGCCAGCAGCTCCGACAGGGGGGGGTCACCCCTCCACTTT
TRBV7-2	16	.	few	TRBJ1-3	CASSLGTATSGNTIYF	TGTGCCAGCAGCTTAGGGACAGCCACCTCTGGAAACACCATATATTTT
TRBV19	13	TRBD1	.	TRBJ2-5	CASSPGQAETQYF	TGTGCCAGTAGCCCGGGACAGGCGGAGACCCAGTACTTC
TRBV13	16	TRBD2	.	TRBJ2-3	CASSFRGGTYTDTQYF	TGTGCCAGCAGCTTTCGCGGGGGGACCTACACAGATACGCAGTATTTT
TRBV7-8	15	.	few	TRBJ1-6	CASSLDRAYNSPLHF	TGTGCCAGCAGCTTAGACAGAGCCTATAATTCACCCCTCCACTTT
TRBV5-1	15	TRBD1	.	TRBJ1-1	CASRWTGTVNTEAFF	TGCGCCAGCAGGTGGACCGGGACAGTGAACACTGAAGCTTTCTTT
TRBV5-1	15	.	.	TRBJ1-1	CASSSRRGMNTEAFF	TGCGCCAGCAGCTCCCGGAGGGGAATGAACACTGAAGCTTTCTTT
TRBV4-1	14	.	.	TRBJ1-2	CASSQTRLNYGYTF	TGCGCCAGCAGCCAAACCAGGTTAAACTATGGCTACACCTTC
TRBV6-2/TRBV6-3	14	TRBD2	few	TRBJ2-2	CASSQLAEAGELFF	TGTGCCAGCAGCCAACTAGCGGAGGCCGGGGAGCTGTTTTTT
TRBV5-4	13	.	.	TRBJ2-7	CASSRQGGDEQYF	TGTGCCAGCAGCCGACAGGGCGGGGACGAGCAGTACTTC
TRBV9	15	.	.	TRBJ1-1	CASSVAGGPNTEAFF	TGTGCCAGCAGCGTAGCTGGAGGACCGAACACTGAAGCTTTCTTT
TRBV28	16	.	.	TRBJ1-2	CASFLGGTGPRGGYTF	TGTGCCAGCTTTCTCGGCGGGACCGGGCCCAGAGGTGGCTACACCTTC
TRBV14	14	.	.	TRBJ1-2	CASSLGAFGYGYTF	TGTGCCAGCAGCCTAGGGGCATTCGGCTATGGCTACACCTTC
TRBV5-5	18	TRBD2	.	TRBJ2-1	CASSGRTSGGPSYNEQFF	TGTGCCAGCAGCGGGAGGACTAGCGGGGGACCCTCCTACAATGAGCAGTTCTTC
TRBV10-2	13	.	few	TRBJ1-1	CASKLGRNTEAFF	TGCGCCAGCAAACTGGGGAGGAACACTGAAGCTTTCTTT
TRBV29-1	13	.	once	TRBJ1-2	CSVDRVTNYGYTF	TGCAGCGTTGACAGGGTAACTAACTATGGCTACACCTTC
TRBV7-2	16	.	.	TRBJ2-7	CASSLADTASSYEQYF	TGTGCCAGCAGCTTAGCAGACACCGCTTCCTCCTACGAGCAGTACTTC
TRBV6-4	13	.	once	TRBJ2-7	CASSDRGMYEQYF	TGTGCCAGCAGTGACAGGGGGATGTACGAGCAGTACTTC
TRBV5-1	15	TRBD1	.	TRBJ1-4	CASSPGQAYNEKLFF	TGCGCCAGCAGCCCCGGACAGGCCTATAATGAAAAACTGTTTTTT
TRBV19	15	.	.	TRBJ2-7	CASSIARDRYYEQYF	TGTGCCAGTAGTATTGCGCGGGACAGATATTACGAGCAGTACTTC
TRBV5-1	14	TRBD1	.	TRBJ1-2	CASSLAFGTEGYTF	TGCGCCAGCAGCTTGGCGTTCGGGACAGAAGGCTACACCTTC
TRBV5-6	14	TRBD1	.	TRBJ1-2	CASRRWGVTGTYTF	TGTGCCAGCCGACGCTGGGGGGTGACAGGGACTTACACCTTC
TRBV6-2/TRBV6-3	15	TRBD1	few	TRBJ2-7	CASSRLTGLSYEQYF	TGTGCCAGCAGCCGCCTGACAGGGCTCTCCTACGAGCAGTACTTC
TRBV10-3	15	TRBD1	.	TRBJ1-1	CAIRAGTGFGNEAFF	TGTGCCATCAGAGCCGGGACAGGGTTCGGCAATGAAGCTTTCTTT
TRBV13	14	TRBD1	once	TRBJ1-6	CASSIGTGNSPLHF	TGTGCCAGCAGCATTGGGACAGGGAATTCACCCCTCCACTTT
TRBV27	14	TRBD2	.	TRBJ2-5	CASSPRGGGETQYF	TGTGCCAGCAGCCCCCGGGGGGGCGGGGAGACCCAGTACTTC
TRBV19	14	.	.	TRBJ1-1	CASSMRERNTEAFF	TGTGCCAGTAGTATGCGGGAACGGAACACTGAAGCTTTCTTT
TRBV24-1	16	TRBD1	.	TRBJ2-2	CATSDWDRVDTGELFF	TGTGCCACCAGTGACTGGGACAGGGTAGACACCGGGGAGCTGTTTTTT
TRBV7-2	15	TRBD1	.	TRBJ2-7	CASSPDRGGGYEQYF	TGTGCCAGCAGCCCGGACAGGGGAGGTGGCTACGAGCAGTACTTC
TRBV9	16	.	.	TRBJ2-7	CASSVAGTLPPYEQYF	TGTGCCAGCAGCGTAGCCGGGACACTCCCCCCCTACGAGCAGTACTTC
TRBV19	15	TRBD1	.	TRBJ1-1	CASSQPDRGRTEAFF	TGTGCCAGTAGTCAACCCGACAGGGGGCGGACTGAAGCTTTCTTT
TRBV4-3	15	TRBD2	.	TRBJ2-1	CASSQGSGGGNEQFF	TGCGCCAGCAGCCAGGGTAGCGGGGGAGGAAATGAGCAGTTCTTC
TRBV9	19	TRBD2	once	TRBJ2-3	CASSVAGFPGDYWADTQYF	TGTGCCAGCAGCGTAGCAGGCTTTCCGGGGGACTATTGGGCAGATACGCAGTATTTT
TRBV7-6	19	.	.	TRBJ2-1	CASSFRDGGAANSYNEQFF	TGTGCCAGCAGCTTTCGGGATGGGGGGGCGGCCAACTCCTACAATGAGCAGTTCTTC
TRBV19	12	.	.	TRBJ1-2	CASSWTDYGYTF	TGTGCCAGTAGTTGGACAGACTATGGCTACACCTTC
TRBV19	16	TRBD1	.	TRBJ2-2	CASSISFRGTTGELFF	TGTGCCAGTAGTATTTCGTTCAGGGGGACAACCGGGGAGCTGTTTTTT
TRBV10-1	16	TRBD1	.	TRBJ2-7	CASSDDRVGFTYEQYF	TGCGCCAGCAGTGATGACAGGGTGGGCTTTACCTACGAGCAGTACTTC
TRBV25-1	16	.	.	TRBJ1-2	CASSGSSRGRNYGYTF	TGTGCCAGCAGTGGATCTTCTAGGGGCAGGAACTATGGCTACACCTTC
TRBV5-1	15	TRBD2	.	TRBJ2-3	CASSVLAGGTDTQYF	TGCGCCAGCAGCGTGCTAGCGGGGGGCACAGATACGCAGTATTTT
TRBV30	15	.	.	TRBJ2-3	CAWSVGAGSTDTQYF	TGTGCCTGGAGTGTAGGCGCGGGGAGCACAGATACGCAGTATTTT
TRBV15	14	.	once	TRBJ2-3	CATSRGLSTDTQYF	TGTGCCACCAGCAGGGGGCTGAGCACAGATACGCAGTATTTT
TRBV7-9	14	.	.	TRBJ1-1	CASNPEGRNTEAFF	TGTGCCAGCAACCCAGAGGGAAGAAACACTGAAGCTTTCTTT
TRBV7-2	15	TRBD1	.	TRBJ2-5	CASSPRQGRGETQYF	TGTGCCAGCAGCCCCCGACAGGGGCGAGGCGAGACCCAGTACTTC
TRBV6-5	16	TRBD2	.	TRBJ2-5	CASSYSLSSGGETQYF	TGTGCCAGCAGTTACTCGTTATCTAGCGGGGGGGAGACCCAGTACTTC
TRBV20-1	11	.	.	TRBJ1-5	CSADAGSLQHF	TGCAGTGCTGACGCAGGGTCACTCCAGCATTTT
TRBV9	15	.	.	TRBJ2-1	CASSASGTCYNEQFF	TGTGCCAGCAGCGCTTCCGGGACTTGCTACAATGAGCAGTTCTTC
TRBV27	16	TRBD1	.	TRBJ2-4	CASSPGTVLAKNIQYF	TGTGCCAGCAGCCCCGGGACAGTTCTAGCCAAAAACATTCAGTACTTC